This T cell receptor (beta chain) was identified in a study of OX40 agonist ivuxolimab in advanced cancers. The repertoire was sequenced with immunoSEQ multiplex PCR; TCRdb's copy has only in-frame clones and lacks some. Among about 62,000 clones, 70% to 80% were seen once, and the ten largest hold under 13%. Per the germline V gene, CDR1 is WSHSY and CDR2 is SAAADI. Trimming cost V 8 bases and J 3 bases, with 11 bases left between them. The CDR3 sequence is 12 residues long. The chain has TRBV10-2 and TRBJ2-7; D ambiguous. The source was CD4+ or CD8+ T cells sorted from blood, collected in a trial of the OX40 agonist ivuxolimab. The TCR sequence derives from an adult with an advanced solid tumor such as melanoma, head and neck, liver or kidney cancer. CDR3 nucleotides: TGCGCCAGCGGCCCCAGCGTCTACGAGCAGTACTTC. It encodes CASGPSVYEQYF.